A single sample gave rise to the 25 T cell receptor beta chains below, sequenced in a study of control samples from healthy donors and cancer patients. The assay was immunoSEQ multiplex PCR, and TCRdb's table has in-frame clones only and misses some. The repertoire consists of fewer than 200,000 clones, with 85% to 95% occurring once and the leading ten covering 4.1%. Sequences were obtained from blood. These TCRs come from a woman aged 60 to 75 in good health.

The J gene is TRBJ1-4, the V gene TRBV7-2, with a weak D call TRBD1 (5 bases). The germline gives CDR1 SGHTA, CDR2 FQGNSA. This CDR3 comprises 14 residues. The V end lost 6 bases, the J end lost 7 bases, and 15 bases lay between the germline ends. CDR3 sequence (DNA): TGTGCCAGCAGTAGGGACCAATGGGCTGAAAAACTGTTTTTT. Amino acid sequence: CASSRDQWAEKLFF.

J is TRBJ1-1 and V is TRBV25-1; unclear D gene. CDR1 and CDR2 (germline): MGHDK, SYGVNS. The CDR3 sequence is 17 residues long. With 2 bases removed from V and 1 base from J, the gap between germline ends came to 17 bases. The CDR3 DNA sequence: TGTGCCAGCAGTGAAGGTCTGGTCGGGGAGAGGAACACTGAAGCTTTCTTT. It translates to CASSEGLVGERNTEAFF.

The chain has TRBV6-5 and TRBJ1-4; a possible D gene is TRBD1 (6 bases). This CDR3 comprises 15 residues. Trimming cost V 6 bases and J 3 bases, with 14 bases left between them. Germline V gene lookup returns CDR1 MNHEY and CDR2 SVGAGI. The CDR3 DNA follows: TGTGCCAGCAGCCCCACAGGGATATCTAATGAAAAACTGTTTTTT. This sequence encodes CASSPTGISNEKLFF.

As for this clone: Other DNA sequences of this sample code for an identical CDR3. This chain connects TRBV12-3 or TRBV12-4 to TRBJ1-1; D is unclear. The CDR3 loop spans 13 amino acids. Trimming stripped 2 bases from V and 1 base from J, with 5 bases between. In nucleotides, the CDR3 is TGTGCCAGCAGTTTATCCGGGAACACTGAAGCTTTCTTT. Translating it yields CASSLSGNTEAFF.

This clone was seen a handful of times. The chain couples TRBV3-1 (or the pseudogene TRBV3-2) to TRBJ1-2; 9 nucleotides align to TRBD1. Germline V CDR1 and CDR2: LGHDT, YNNKEL (reference sequence). V was clipped by 4 bases and J by 8 bases; unmatched bases: 8. There are 14 residues in the CDR3. CDR3 nucleotide sequence: TGTGCCAGCAGCCGAGGGGGACAGGGCGGCGGCTACACCTTC. Translation gives CASSRGGQGGGYTF.

The chain carries TRBV6-2 or TRBV6-3 and TRBJ1-1; D is unresolved. V shed 4 bases and J shed 1 base, with 13 bases lying between them. Germline lookup yields CDR1 MNHEY and CDR2 SVGEGT. The CDR3 spans 15 residues. CDR3 nucleotide sequence: TGTGCCAGCAGTTTAACGGACGTACAGAACACTGAAGCTTTCTTT. It is translated as CASSLTDVQNTEAFF.

The chain links TRBV10-3 to TRBJ2-6, with a weak D call TRBD1 (6 bases). In germline, CDR1 is ENHRY, CDR2 SYGVKD. The germline V and J ends were trimmed by 3 bases and 1 base, with 31 bases remaining between them. This CDR3 is built from 23 residues. In DNA, the CDR3 is TGTGCCATCAGTGACCGCATCAGTCGGGACAACCTATCTAAATATTCTGGGGCCAACGTCCTGACTTTC. It encodes CAISDRISRDNLSKYSGANVLTF.

This sequence joins TRBV24-1 and TRBJ1-1; D perhaps matches TRBD1 (6 bases). The CDR3 sequence is 17 residues long. Germline values: CDR1 KGHDR, CDR2 SFDVKD. Trimming stripped 5 bases from V and 4 bases from J, with 22 bases between. CDR3 loop: CATSASGEESLRTEAFF. DNA for the CDR3: TGTGCCACCAGTGCCTCAGGGGAGGAGAGCTTGCGCACTGAAGCTTTCTTT.

The chain couples TRBV25-1 to TRBJ2-2; 10 bases align to TRBD1. The CDR3 contains 17 residues. The junction had 11 bases not matched to a gene; V was cut back by 6 bases and J by 4 bases. CDR1 is MGHDK, CDR2 SYGVNS, per germline. CDR3 region: CASRARGDRGRTGELFF. In DNA, the CDR3 is TGTGCCAGCAGAGCCCGGGGAGACAGGGGGCGCACCGGGGAGCTGTTTTTT.

The chain links TRBV7-6 to TRBJ2-3; D ambiguous. The CDR3 covers 17 residues. Germline V gene sequence: CDR1 SGHVS, CDR2 FNYEAQ. With 1 base removed from V and 2 bases from J, the gap between germline ends came to 16 bases. The CDR3 DNA reads TGTGCCAGCAGCTTAGGGGTGCCAGAGTCCATCACAGATACGCAGTATTTT. Translating gives CASSLGVPESITDTQYF.

The chain employs TRBV3-1 (or the pseudogene TRBV3-2) and TRBJ1-1; D gene unclear. Between the trimmed V and J ends, which lost 1 base and 2 bases, there was a span of 11 bases. Germline V gene lookup returns CDR1 LGHDT and CDR2 YNNKEL (reference sequence). The CDR3 consists of 15 residues. This CDR3 is CASSQGRSTNTEAFF. CDR3 bases: TGTGCCAGCAGCCAAGGCAGGAGTACAAACACTGAAGCTTTCTTT.

The rearrangement uses TRBV11-1 and TRBJ1-6; no clear D. The germline CDR1 and CDR2 sequences are SGHAT and FQDESV (reference sequence). Trimming shortened V by 1 base and J by 13 bases, and 11 bases separated the two germline ends. This CDR3 comprises 13 residues. As DNA, the CDR3 is TGTGCCAGCAGCTTAGAAGGTGGGAACCCCCTCCACTTT. Translated: CASSLEGGNPLHF.

V is TRBV30 and J is TRBJ1-3; the D gene is possibly TRBD1 (5 bases). Trimming took 3 bases from V and 2 from J, leaving 11 bases between them. There are 14 residues in the CDR3. Per the germline V gene, CDR1 is GTSNPN and CDR2 is SVGIG (reference sequence). CDR3 amino acids: CAWRSGTPGNTIYF. The CDR3 region has the DNA TGTGCCTGGAGGTCTGGGACGCCTGGAAACACCATATATTTT.

CDR3 loop: CASSLSGVLGDNEQFF. The DNA of the CDR3 is TGTGCCAGCAGTCTCAGCGGGGTGCTTGGGGACAATGAGCAGTTCTTC. V usage is TRBV9 and J usage is TRBJ2-1, with 7 bases lining up with TRBD2. Trimming took 5 bases from V and 5 from J; bases not matched to a gene: 13. Looked up from germline, CDR1 is SGDLS and CDR2 is YYNGEE. This CDR3 comprises 16 residues.

The chain is built from TRBV30 and TRBJ2-1; 10 bases match TRBD2. Germline CDR1 is GTSNPN and CDR2 is SVGIG (reference sequence). Trimming took 5 bases from V and 12 from J; bases not matched to a gene: 10. CDR3 length: 13 amino acids. The CDR3, as DNA: TGTGCCTGGGAGCGGGGGGGCAGCTCTTGGCAGTTCTTC. It translates to CAWERGGSSWQFF.

This clone was seen once. The chain has TRBV19 and TRBJ1-2; 9 bases line up with TRBD1. The V segment lost 10 bases and the J segment 6 bases; nucleotides outside the gene matches: 9. The CDR3 loop spans 13 amino acids. CDR1 and CDR2 (germline): LNHDA, SQIVND (reference sequence). CDR3 DNA sequence: TGTGCCACCCGGCCCGGGACAGGGAATGGCTACACCTTC. Its translation is CATRPGTGNGYTF. Complete variable domain (other parts from reference TRBV19 and TRBJ1-2): DGGITQSPKYLFRKEGQNVTLSCEQNLNHDAMYWYRQDPGQGLRLIYYSQIVNDFQKGDIAEGYSVSREKKESFPLTVTSAQKNPTAFYLCATRPGTGNGYTFGSGTRLTVV.

The V call is TRBV10-3, the J call TRBJ1-1, with a possible D match to TRBD1 (6 bases). Germline V gene sequence: CDR1 ENHRY, CDR2 SYGVKD. The CDR3 has 12 amino acids. Deletions cut 8 bases from V and 5 bases from J, with 12 bases between. CDR3 coding DNA: TGTGCCATCCGGAACAGGGAGACTGAAGCTTTCTTT. It is translated as CAIRNRETEAFF.

This rearrangement joins TRBV7-8 to TRBJ1-1; D gene uncertain. The CDR3 has 11 amino acids. Germline V gene data show CDR1 as SGHVS and CDR2 as FQNEAQ. Trimming took off 5 bases at V and 7 bases at J, with 8 bases between the two ends. In DNA form, the CDR3 reads TGTGCCAGCAGCCAACGCGGTGAAGCTTTCTTT. Its translation: CASSQRGEAFF. The whole variable domain, filled in from reference TRBV7-8 and TRBJ1-1, reads GAGVSQSPRYKVAKRGQDVALRCDPISGHVSLFWYQQALGQGPEFLTYFQNEAQLDKSGLPSDRFFAERPEGSVSTLKIQRTQQEDSAVYLCASSQRGEAFFGQGTRLTVV.

V gene TRBV6-6 combines with J gene TRBJ1-2; TRBD1 is a possible D gene (6 bases). Germline lookup yields CDR1 MNHNY and CDR2 SVGAGI (reference sequence). CDR3 size: 13 residues. V lost 2 bases, J lost 2 bases, and 6 bases lay in between. CDR3 sequence (DNA): TGTGCCAGCAGTTACGGACAGAACTATGGCTACACCTTC. It yields the protein CASSYGQNYGYTF.

The rearrangement links TRBV10-1 to TRBJ2-1; D gene uncertain. Germline V gene lookup returns CDR1 WNHNN and CDR2 SYGVQD (reference sequence). The V gene lost 0 bases and the J gene lost 7 bases, with 10 bases spanning the gap. This CDR3 region has 14 residues. DNA for the CDR3: TGCGCCAGCAGTGAGTCCCGAGTTGGGAATGAGCAGTTCTTC. Protein: CASSESRVGNEQFF.

This clone was counted once. V is TRBV11-3 and J is TRBJ2-2, with D tentatively TRBD2 (5 bases). Looked up from germline, CDR1 is SGHNT and CDR2 is YENEEA. The CDR3 contains 12 residues. V was shortened by 5 bases and J by 7 bases, with 8 bases between the two germline ends. The CDR3 DNA sequence: TGTGCCAGCAGCCCACGGGGCGGGGAGCTGTTTTTT. Encoded protein: CASSPRGGELFF.

This sequence joins TRBV6-6 and TRBJ1-6, with 8 nucleotides matching TRBD1. The CDR3 covers 16 residues. The trim removed 0 bases at V and 10 bases at J, leaving 8 bases unmatched. Germline CDR1 is MNHNY and CDR2 is SVGAGI (reference sequence). The CDR3 DNA reads TGTGCCAGCAGTTACTCAGCAGGGGGCTTTGAATCACCCCTCCACTTT. It yields the protein CASSYSAGGFESPLHF.

The gene calls are TRBV2 and TRBJ2-7, with D unresolved. The CDR3 runs 13 residues. Trimming pared 4 bases from V and 4 bases from J, leaving 11 bases between. Germline lookup yields CDR1 SNHLY and CDR2 FYNNEI. The CDR3 DNA follows: TGTGCCAGCAGTGGGACGGCCCAATACGAGCAGTACTTC. This encodes CASSGTAQYEQYF.

This rearrangement joins TRBV19 to TRBJ2-1, with D possibly matching TRBD2 (6 bases). Germline V lookup: CDR1 LNHDA, CDR2 SQIVND (reference sequence). Trimming cost V 3 bases and J 7 bases, with 10 bases left between them. The CDR3 consists of 13 residues. For the CDR3, the DNA is TGTGCCAGTAGTATTAATGCGGGGAATGAGCAGTTCTTC. Amino acid sequence: CASSINAGNEQFF.

The chain couples TRBV6-2 or TRBV6-3 to TRBJ2-7; 7 nucleotides agree with TRBD2. V was clipped by 0 bases and J by 1 base; unmatched bases: 3. This CDR3 comprises 15 residues. Germline V gene data show CDR1 as MNHEY and CDR2 as SVGEGT. The CDR3 reads CASSYSSGESYEQYF. Here the CDR3 DNA reads TGTGCCAGCAGTTACTCGAGCGGGGAGTCCTACGAGCAGTACTTC.